These 7 T cell receptor beta chains share one sample of origin, sequenced in a study of control samples from healthy donors and cancer patients. Only in-frame clones appear in the TCRdb table, and some are missing; sequencing was by immunoSEQ multiplex PCR. Counted here are roughly 120,000 clones, nearly 90% occurring once; the ten biggest clones make up more than 2.5%. The sample taken for sequencing was blood. These receptors all come from a man over 45 in good health.

The chain has TRBV20-1 and TRBJ1-4; 10 bases map to TRBD1. The V gene's germline CDR1 is DFQATT and CDR2 SNEGSKA (reference sequence). V dropped 3 bases and J dropped 7; count of bases not matched to a gene: 17. The CDR3 length is 18 residues. In nucleotides, the CDR3 is TGCAGTGCTAGTTTGTTTGGGGACAGGGGCGGATTAAGTGAAAAACTGTTTTTT. It codes for CSASLFGDRGGLSEKLFF.

The chain uses TRBV15 and TRBJ2-1, with TRBD2 matching 10 bases. This CDR3 is 20 amino acids long. Germline-derived CDR1 and CDR2 are LNHNV and YYDKDF (reference sequence). V dropped 2 bases and J dropped 0; count of bases not matched to a gene: 13. The CDR3 DNA reads TGTGCCACCAGCAGAAGTACGGGTAGCGGGGGGTGGGGCTCCTACAATGAGCAGTTCTTC. Translating it yields CATSRSTGSGGWGSYNEQFF.

The chain combines TRBV7-3 with TRBJ1-1; 8 nucleotides agree with TRBD1. Germline V lookup: CDR1 SGHTA, CDR2 FQGTGA. Germline trimming cut 5 bases from V and 4 bases from J; bases unmatched to any gene: 9. This CDR3 has 15 residues. This chain's CDR3 is CASSPQGAAGTEAFF. CDR3 nucleotides: TGTGCCAGCAGCCCCCAGGGGGCTGCGGGCACTGAAGCTTTCTTT.

The chain recombines TRBV7-2 with TRBJ2-5, with TRBD2 matching 10 bases. The germline gives CDR1 SGHTA, CDR2 FQGNSA. This CDR3 is 15 amino acids long. The trim removed 1 base at V and 3 bases at J, leaving 2 bases unmatched. The CDR3 bases are TGTGCCAGCAGCTTAGGGCTAGCGGGGGAAGAGACCCAGTACTTC. Protein sequence: CASSLGLAGEETQYF.

The chain carries TRBV4-1 and TRBJ2-2; TRBD1 is a possible D gene (6 bases). V lost 2 bases to trimming and J lost 5 bases, with 12 bases between them. CDR3 length equals 15 residues. Germline lookup yields CDR1 MGHRA and CDR2 YSYEKL. The CDR3 region has the DNA TGCGCCAGCAGCCAACGAGCCAGGGGAACCGGGGAGCTGTTTTTT. Protein sequence: CASSQRARGTGELFF.

J is TRBJ2-3 and V is TRBV11-2; D unclear. This CDR3 region has 12 residues. The germline V gene encodes CDR1 SGHAT and CDR2 FQNNGV. Trimming left V 5 bases short and J 4 bases short, with 7 bases between. The CDR3 loop is CASSNYADTQYF. CDR3 sequence (DNA): TGTGCCAGCAGCAACTATGCAGATACGCAGTATTTT.

The chain is built from TRBV23-1 and TRBJ2-1; 7 bases line up with TRBD1. TRBV23-1 counts as an open reading frame of uncertain function. The CDR3 spans 15 residues. V dropped 6 bases and J dropped 7; count of bases not matched to a gene: 12. CDR3 DNA: TGCGCCAGCAGCCAAACCCGGGACAGTAGGAATGAGCAGTTCTTC. It yields the protein CASSQTRDSRNEQFF.